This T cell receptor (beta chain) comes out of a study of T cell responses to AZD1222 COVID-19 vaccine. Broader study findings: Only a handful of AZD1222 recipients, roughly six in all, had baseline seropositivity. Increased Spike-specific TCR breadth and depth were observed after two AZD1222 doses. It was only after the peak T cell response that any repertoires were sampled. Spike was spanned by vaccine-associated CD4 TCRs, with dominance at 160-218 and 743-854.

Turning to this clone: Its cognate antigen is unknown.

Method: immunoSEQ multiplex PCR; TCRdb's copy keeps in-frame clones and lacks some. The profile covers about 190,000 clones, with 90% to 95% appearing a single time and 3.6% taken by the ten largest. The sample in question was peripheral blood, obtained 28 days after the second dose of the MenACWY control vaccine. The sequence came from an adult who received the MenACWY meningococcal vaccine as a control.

The CDR3 DNA is TGTGCCAGCAGTTCCCCAGGGAACTATGGCTACACCTTC. It codes for CASSSPGNYGYTF. The chain couples TRBV27 to TRBJ1-2; D perhaps matches TRBD1 (5 bases). The germline CDR1 and CDR2 sequences are MNHEY and SMNVEV (reference sequence). Trimming took 4 bases from V and 2 from J, leaving 8 bases between them. CDR3 length: 13 amino acids.